What follows are 8 T cell receptor beta chains derived from one specimen sequenced in a study of blood T cell repertoires in COVID-19. Data came from immunoSEQ multiplex PCR; TCRdb stores just in-frame clones and leaves some out. Of about 670,000 clones in the sample, more than 80% were seen once. Specimen: peripheral blood. These receptors were obtained from a woman aged 18 to 35 with acute or convalescent COVID-19.

This clone was counted a few times. The CDR3 is CASSLQGPLREKLFF. DNA of the CDR3: TGTGCCAGCAGCTTGCAGGGGCCCCTTCGTGAAAAACTGTTTTTT. The chain employs TRBV7-2 and TRBJ1-4; D is perhaps TRBD1 (6 bases). The germline CDR1 and CDR2 sequences are SGHTA and FQGNSA. The CDR3 contains 15 residues. The V end was cut by 3 bases, the J end by 7 bases, with 15 bases between. Filled out from reference TRBV7-2 and TRBJ1-4, the complete variable domain reads GAGVSQSPSNKVTEKGKDVELRCDPISGHTALYWYRQSLGQGLEFLIYFQGNSAPDKSGLPSDRFSAERTGGSVSTLTIQRTQQEDSAVYLCASSLQGPLREKLFFGSGTQLSVL.

CDR3 sequence: CASSIKGAGETQYF. In DNA form, the CDR3 reads TGTGCCAGTAGTATTAAGGGGGCAGGAGAGACCCAGTACTTC. This chain joins TRBV19 and TRBJ2-5; TRBD1 matches 7 bases. Looked up from germline, CDR1 is LNHDA and CDR2 is SQIVND (reference sequence). This CDR3 has 14 amino acids. V lost 3 bases, J lost 4 bases, and 5 bases stayed unmatched.

The genes are TRBV6-1 and TRBJ2-3; 10 positions match TRBD2. Trimming cost V 4 bases and J 2 bases; bases outside gene matches: 6. Germline lookup yields CDR1 MNHNS and CDR2 SASEGT. CDR3 length: 16 amino acids. CDR3: CASSGLAGGYTDTQYF. The CDR3, as DNA: TGTGCCAGCAGTGGCTTAGCGGGGGGTTACACAGATACGCAGTATTTT.

The chain couples TRBV18 to TRBJ1-1; TRBD1 matches 8 bases. V trimming: 6 bases; J trimming: 3 bases; junction bases outside the gene matches: 9. Germline assignment: CDR1 KGHSH and CDR2 LQKENI. This CDR3 contains 15 residues. The CDR3 coding sequence is TGTGCCAGCTCGCCGACAGGGGATCCGGACACTGAAGCTTTCTTT. As protein: CASSPTGDPDTEAFF.

The chain uses TRBV10-3 and TRBJ2-2; the match to TRBD1 covers 7 bases. This CDR3 has 15 amino acids. V trimming: 5 bases; J trimming: 4 bases; junction bases outside the gene matches: 7. Germline CDR1 is ENHRY and CDR2 is SYGVKD. The CDR3 region is CAISSGTDTTGELFF. The CDR3 coding sequence is TGTGCCATCAGTTCCGGGACAGATACCACCGGGGAGCTGTTTTTT.

CDR3 sequence: CASSSDLGGYTF. CDR3 in DNA: TGTGCCAGCAGTTCGGACTTAGGGGGCTACACCTTC. The chain uses TRBV6-5 and TRBJ1-2; the D is unclear. The ends were cut back, 4 bases at V and 8 bases at J, with 11 bases in the middle. Germline V lookup: CDR1 MNHEY, CDR2 SVGAGI. The length of the CDR3 is 12 residues.

This sequence joins TRBV7-2 and TRBJ1-6; D is unclear. Trimming removed 4 bases from V and 11 bases from J, with 9 bases in between. CDR1 and CDR2 from the germline V gene are SGHTA and FQGNSA. This CDR3 region has 12 residues. CDR3 in amino acids: CASSSSRTPLHF. The CDR3 DNA follows: TGTGCCAGCAGCTCGTCTCGTACACCCCTCCACTTT.

This clone was picked up one time. This chain links TRBV29-1 with TRBJ1-1, with D possibly being TRBD1 (6 bases). The CDR3 is 13 amino acids. The V gene's germline CDR1 is SQVTM and CDR2 ANQGSEA. Trimming took off 3 bases at V and 10 bases at J, with 18 bases between the two ends. CDR3 nucleotide sequence: TGCAGCGTTGATCGGTCCAGGGACATAGGAGCTTTCTTT. It yields the protein CSVDRSRDIGAFF.